This T cell receptor beta chain was captured in a study of beta chain features in type 1 diabetes. As every portion of the isolated RNA was reverse transcribed, the sequencing read expressed TCRB transcripts. Some clones are missing from TCRdb's copy, which holds only in-frame ones; the method was immunoSEQ multiplex PCR. Counted here are about 360,000 clones, over 10% occurring once; the ten biggest clones make up roughly 0.015%. The germline V gene encodes CDR1 SGHVS and CDR2 FNYEAQ. V shed 2 bases and J shed 1 base, with 10 bases lying between them. The CDR3 totals 15 residues. This clone was observed a handful of times.

This TCR was recovered from a man younger than 30 in good health. The rearrangement joins TRBV7-6 to TRBJ2-3, with a weak D call TRBD2 (6 bases). Sequencing was performed on naive CD4+ T cells from blood. As DNA, the CDR3 is TGTGCCAGCAGCTTACAGCAGCGGGGCACAGATACGCAGTATTTT. The encoded protein is CASSLQQRGTDTQYF.